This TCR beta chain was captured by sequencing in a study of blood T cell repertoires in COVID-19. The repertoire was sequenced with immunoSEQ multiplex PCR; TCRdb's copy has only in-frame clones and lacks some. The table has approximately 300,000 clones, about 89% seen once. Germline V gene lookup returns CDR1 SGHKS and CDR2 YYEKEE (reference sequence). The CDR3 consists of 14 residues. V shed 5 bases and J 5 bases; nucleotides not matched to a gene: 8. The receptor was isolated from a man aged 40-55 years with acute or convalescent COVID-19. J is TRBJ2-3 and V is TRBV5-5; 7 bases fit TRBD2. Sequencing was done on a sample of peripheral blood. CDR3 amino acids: CASRGGTNQDTQYF. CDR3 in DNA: TGTGCCAGCAGGGGGGGGACCAATCAAGATACGCAGTATTTT.